A single sample is the source of the 19 T cell receptor beta chains below, sequenced in a study of T-cell reconstitution after alpha-beta-depleted transplantation in children. TCRbeta library preparation incorporated unique molecular identifiers. Each CDR3 protein is one row after TCRdb ran MiXCR on the PCR reads. This repertoire shows 500,000 to 600,000 distinct CDR3 sequences, roughly a quarter found once; its top ten account for around 36%. The specimen was PBMCs, collected before TCRalphabeta/CD19-depleted stem cell transplant. These receptors came from a boy younger than two with Wiskott-Aldrich syndrome, due to receive a stem cell transplant.

V gene TRBV5-1 combines with J gene TRBJ2-3; D uncertain. V lost 4 bases, J lost 6 bases, and 12 bases lay in between. CDR1 is SGHRS and CDR2 is YFSETQ in the germline V gene. This CDR3 has 13 amino acids. CDR3 bases: TGCGCCAGCAGCGCACTGTCCCCGGATACGCAGTATTTT. It encodes CASSALSPDTQYF.

The rearrangement links TRBV12-3 or TRBV12-4 to TRBJ2-5; TRBD2 matches at 9 bases. After removal of 2 bases from V and 2 bases from J, the junction contained 3 bases not matched to a gene. This CDR3 contains 15 residues. In DNA, the CDR3 is TGTGCCAGCAGTTTATCTAGCGGGGTACAAGAGACCCAGTACTTC. Amino acid sequence: CASSLSSGVQETQYF.

The V and J genes are TRBV5-1 and TRBJ1-2; TRBD1 is a possible D gene (6 bases). CDR1 is SGHRS, CDR2 YFSETQ, per germline. Trimming stripped 4 bases from V and 4 bases from J, with 11 bases between. The CDR3 is 13 amino acids. The CDR3 spells CASSHRVGYGYTF. The CDR3 bases are TGCGCCAGCAGCCACAGGGTCGGCTATGGCTACACCTTC.

This clonotype has a handful of counts. The chain has TRBV20-1 and TRBJ1-6; 8 bases agree with TRBD1. The CDR3 loop spans 13 amino acids. V dropped 5 bases and J dropped 7; count of bases not matched to a gene: 4. Per germline, CDR1 DFQATT and CDR2 SNEGSKA (reference sequence). CDR3 sequence (DNA): TGCAGTGCTTCCGGACAGGGAAATTCACCCCTCCACTTT. This gives the protein CSASGQGNSPLHF.

The chain recombines TRBV20-1 with TRBJ2-1, with a possible D match to TRBD2 (7 bases). Trimming removed 6 bases from V and 1 base from J, with 13 bases in between. This CDR3 has 14 residues. Germline CDR1 DFQATT, CDR2 SNEGSKA (reference sequence). In DNA form, the CDR3 reads TGCAGTGCGCAGAAGGGGGGGTCCTACAATGAGCAGTTCTTC. Residues: CSAQKGGSYNEQFF.

The chain couples TRBV15 to TRBJ1-5; 9 bases map to TRBD1. The CDR3 is made up of 16 amino acids. V gave up 1 base and J gave up 6 bases; unmatched junction bases: 7. The germline gives CDR1 LNHNV, CDR2 YYDKDF (reference sequence). CDR3 sequence reads: CATSRAGTGFSQPQHF. The CDR3, as DNA: TGTGCCACCAGCAGAGCGGGGACAGGGTTCTCTCAGCCCCAGCATTTT.

This chain links TRBV29-1 with TRBJ2-4; unclear D gene. The germline V and J ends were trimmed by 2 bases and 4 bases, with 9 bases remaining between them. Germline V gene lookup returns CDR1 SQVTM and CDR2 ANQGSEA. CDR3 size: 13 residues. CDR3 in amino acids: CSVEITKKNIQYF. The DNA of the CDR3 is TGCAGCGTTGAAATAACTAAGAAAAACATTCAGTACTTC.

This chain connects TRBV29-1 to TRBJ1-2; D perhaps matches TRBD1 (6 bases). CDR1 and CDR2 from the germline V gene are SQVTM and ANQGSEA. The CDR3 is 16 residues long. Trimming stripped 3 bases from V and 3 bases from J, with 20 bases between. This CDR3 is CSVDLLQGSYDYGYTF. As DNA, the CDR3 is TGCAGCGTTGACCTTTTACAGGGCTCCTATGACTATGGCTACACCTTC.

This clonotype showed up just a few times. The genes are TRBV30 and TRBJ2-1; D possibly corresponds to TRBD2 (5 bases). The V gene lost 0 bases and the J gene lost 9 bases, with 9 bases spanning the gap. The CDR3 consists of 12 residues. Germline V gene lookup returns CDR1 GTSNPN and CDR2 SVGIG (reference sequence). The CDR3 protein is CAWSVGGVEQFF. CDR3 sequence (DNA): TGTGCCTGGAGTGTAGGAGGAGTTGAGCAGTTCTTC. The entire variable domain, with the rest obtained from reference TRBV30 and TRBJ2-1, is as follows: SQTIHQWPATLVQPVGSPLSLECTVEGTSNPNLYWYRQAAGRGLQLLFYSVGIGQISSEVPQNLSASRPQDRQFILSSKKLLLSDSGFYLCAWSVGGVEQFFGPGTRLTVL.

A few counts support this clonotype. The rearrangement joins TRBV20-1 to TRBJ2-5, with D tentatively TRBD1 or TRBD2 (5 bases each). Trimming took 5 bases from V and 4 from J, leaving 11 bases between them. This CDR3 contains 12 residues. Germline CDR1 and CDR2: DFQATT and SNEGSKA (reference sequence). For the CDR3, the DNA is TGCAGTGCTTGGGACGCAGTAGAGACCCAGTACTTC. Translating it yields CSAWDAVETQYF.

In its sample, this clonotype was seen a few times. The chain links TRBV10-3 to TRBJ2-5; D unresolved. With 3 bases removed from V and 3 bases from J, the gap between germline ends came to 8 bases. This CDR3 has 13 amino acids. Germline CDR1 is ENHRY and CDR2 is SYGVKD. CDR3 DNA: TGTGCCATCAGTGAAAGGCCCGAAGAGACCCAGTACTTC. Translating it yields CAISERPEETQYF.

This clonotype was seen only a few times. The chain is built from TRBV28 and TRBJ1-4, with D unresolved. Germline loops: CDR1 MDHEN, CDR2 SYDVKM. V was clipped by 4 bases and J by 4 bases, with 10 bases between them. The CDR3 runs 14 residues. The CDR3: CASSWTDLNEKLFF. CDR3 bases: TGTGCCAGCAGTTGGACGGACCTTAATGAAAAACTGTTTTTT. The full variable domain, with the rest looked up from reference TRBV28 and TRBJ1-4, is DVKVTQSSRYLVKRTGEKVFLECVQDMDHENMFWYRQDPGLGLRLIYFSYDVKMKEKGDIPEGYSVSREKKERFSLILESASTNQTSMYLCASSWTDLNEKLFFGSGTQLSVL.

J is TRBJ1-5 and V is TRBV11-2; tentatively, D is TRBD1 (5 bases). Looked up from germline, CDR1 is SGHAT and CDR2 is FQNNGV. Trimming removed 0 bases from V and 2 bases from J, with 11 bases in between. The CDR3 totals 16 residues. The CDR3: CASSLDPGRGNQPQHF. The CDR3 nucleotides are TGTGCCAGCAGCTTAGATCCAGGGCGAGGCAATCAGCCCCAGCATTTT.

This sequence joins TRBV29-1 and TRBJ2-5; D is undetermined. V shed 4 bases and J shed 3 bases, with 9 bases lying between them. The CDR3 contains 12 residues. Germline CDR1 SQVTM, CDR2 ANQGSEA. CDR3 bases: TGCAGCGTTGCATGGTCAGAAGAGACCCAGTACTTC. As protein: CSVAWSEETQYF.

This chain links TRBV20-1 with TRBJ2-7; 12 bases align to TRBD2. The CDR3 sequence is 15 residues long. Germline V gene sequence: CDR1 DFQATT, CDR2 SNEGSKA (reference sequence). V lost 3 bases and J lost 5; bases outside the gene matches: 8. For the CDR3, the DNA is TGCAGTGCTAGTGAGCTAGCGGGAGGGGGCAACGAGCAGTACTTC. This sequence encodes CSASELAGGGNEQYF.

This clonotype showed up just a few times. J is TRBJ1-3 and V is TRBV20-1, with D possibly matching TRBD1 (6 bases). V was trimmed by 5 bases and J by 0 bases, leaving 17 bases between them. Germline V lookup: CDR1 DFQATT, CDR2 SNEGSKA (reference sequence). There are 16 residues in the CDR3. This chain's CDR3 is CSAFTDSPFSGNTIYF. The CDR3, as DNA: TGCAGTGCTTTCACGGACAGCCCTTTCTCTGGAAACACCATATATTTT.

This clonotype was observed a few times. The CDR3 coding sequence is TGCGCCAGCAGCTTCCGGGACGCCCACAATGAGCAGTTCTTC. This gives the protein CASSFRDAHNEQFF. V and J are TRBV5-1 and TRBJ2-1; D might be TRBD1 or TRBD2, each matching 5 bases. Germline CDR1 SGHRS, CDR2 YFSETQ. This CDR3 contains 14 residues. V was cut by 2 bases and J by 5 bases, with 11 bases left in between.

This chain uses TRBV10-3 with TRBJ2-7; 10 positions agree with TRBD1. CDR1 is ENHRY and CDR2 is SYGVKD in the germline V gene. V gave up 6 bases and J gave up 2 bases; unmatched junction bases: 13. This CDR3 is 17 amino acids long. The CDR3 region is CAIRPGTGEESTYEQYF. The CDR3 DNA is TGTGCCATCAGGCCCGGGACAGGGGAAGAGAGCACCTACGAGCAGTACTTC.

In this sample, this clonotype turned up a few times. The rearrangement joins TRBV24-1 to TRBJ2-5, with D perhaps TRBD2 (6 bases). From germline, CDR1 is KGHDR and CDR2 SFDVKD. CDR3 length: 16 residues. The ends were cut back, 6 bases at V and 5 bases at J, with 21 bases in the middle. DNA for the CDR3: TGTGCCACCAGTCCCCGGAGTCGGGGGTTCTTGGAGACCCAGTACTTC. Translated: CATSPRSRGFLETQYF.